This TCR beta chain was profiled in a study of cytomegalovirus exposure and HLA in healthy donors. The CDR3 covers 14 residues. Germline V gene lookup returns CDR1 SGHTS and CDR2 YDEGEE. This clone appeared a single time. The antigen is undetermined. The junction shows a germline mismatch at one end, possibly a read error. General study points: Rare sequences made up most TCRs, while some public TCRs were found in many donors. The CMV antigen specificity of a few CMV-associated chains was confirmed through in vitro analysis. In presence/absence analyses, roughly uniform sequencing depth across donors was assumed. Later analysis identified several of the most significant clusters that appeared linked to common viral pathogens.

60 Vbeta and 13 Jbeta primers were used in PCR. The table came from immunoSEQ multiplex PCR; TCRdb's copy has only in-frame clones and leaves some out. The sample has about 200,000 clones; approximately 78% are singletons. The rearrangement joins TRBV5-8 to TRBJ2-5; D perhaps matches TRBD1 (6 bases). The specimen was PBMCs. The receptor comes from a young woman in good health and CMV-seronegative. CDR3 DNA sequence: TGTGCCAGCAGCTTGAACAGGGTCCAAGGGACCCAGTACTTC. Residues: CASSLNRVQGTQYF.